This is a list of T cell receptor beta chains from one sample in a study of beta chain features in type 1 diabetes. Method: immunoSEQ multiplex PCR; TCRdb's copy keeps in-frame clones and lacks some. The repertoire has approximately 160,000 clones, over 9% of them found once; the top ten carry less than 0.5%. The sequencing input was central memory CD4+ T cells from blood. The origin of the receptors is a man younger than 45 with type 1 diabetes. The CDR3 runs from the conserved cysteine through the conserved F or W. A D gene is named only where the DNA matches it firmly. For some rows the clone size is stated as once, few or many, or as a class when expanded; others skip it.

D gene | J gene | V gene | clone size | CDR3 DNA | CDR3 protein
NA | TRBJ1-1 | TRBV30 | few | TGTGCCTGGGCAACAGGAATGAACACTGAAGCTTTCTTT | CAWATGMNTEAFF
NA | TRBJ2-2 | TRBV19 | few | TGTGCCAGTAGTATTCCCGTTACCGGGGAGCTGTTTTTT | CASSIPVTGELFF
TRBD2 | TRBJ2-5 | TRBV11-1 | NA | TGTGCCAGCAGCTTAAGACTAGCCACCGCCGGGGAGACCCAGTACTTC | CASSLRLATAGETQYF
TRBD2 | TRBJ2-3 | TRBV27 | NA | TGTGCCAGCAGTCGCCGCGGGTCGGGAGGAAACACAGATACGCAGTATTTT | CASSRRGSGGNTDTQYF
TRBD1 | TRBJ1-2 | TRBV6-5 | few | TGTGCCAGCTTACAGGCGACAGGGAACTATGGCTACACCTTC | CASLQATGNYGYTF
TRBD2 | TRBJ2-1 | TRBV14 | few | TGTGCCAGCAGCCAAGTGTCTGCTAGCGGGAGTGAGCAGTTCTTC | CASSQVSASGSEQFF
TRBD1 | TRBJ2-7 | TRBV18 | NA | TGTGCCAGCTCACAGAGGACAGGGGTCTACGAGCAGTACTTC | CASSQRTGVYEQYF
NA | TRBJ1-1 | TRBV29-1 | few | TGCAGCGCCAACAGCGGGGGCACTGAAGCTTTCTTT | CSANSGGTEAFF
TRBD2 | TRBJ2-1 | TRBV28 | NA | TGTGCCAGCAGTTTTGGGGCGGGAGGGGGAAATGAGCAGTTCTTC | CASSFGAGGGNEQFF
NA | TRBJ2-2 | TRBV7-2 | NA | TGTGCCAGCAGCTCGACCCTTTCAGGGCGCACCGGGGAGCTGTTTTTT | CASSSTLSGRTGELFF
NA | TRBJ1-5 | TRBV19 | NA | TGTGCCACCCACCCAGGACTCAATCAGCCCCAGCATTTT | CATHPGLNQPQHF
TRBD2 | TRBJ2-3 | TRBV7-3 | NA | TGTGCCAGCAGCTCCCCGGGAGGCCCTACGCAGTATTTT | CASSSPGGPTQYF
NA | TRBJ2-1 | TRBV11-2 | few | TGTGCCAGCAGCTTCCGCGGAGCGGGCGAGCAGTTCTTC | CASSFRGAGEQFF
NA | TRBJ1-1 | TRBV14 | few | TGTGCCAGCAGCCGCTACTGGGGGCTTTTGGACACTGAAGCTTTCTTT | CASSRYWGLLDTEAFF
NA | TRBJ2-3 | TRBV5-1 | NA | TGCGCCAGCAGCTCACGCGCTCTCGCGGGGAACACAGATACGCAGTATTTT | CASSSRALAGNTDTQYF
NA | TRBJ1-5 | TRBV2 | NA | TGTGCCAGCAGTGAAAGTATGGCGGGGGGAGACCAGCCCCAGCATTTT | CASSESMAGGDQPQHF
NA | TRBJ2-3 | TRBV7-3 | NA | TGTGCCAGCAGCTCGACTGTTAGCACAGATACGCAGTATTTT | CASSSTVSTDTQYF
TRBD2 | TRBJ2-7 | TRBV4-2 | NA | TGTGCCAGCAGCCAGGCGGGACTAGCGGGAGGAGAGCAGTACTTC | CASSQAGLAGGEQYF
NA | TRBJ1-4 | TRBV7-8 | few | TGTGCCAGCAGCTTACAGGGAGAAAAACTGTTTTTT | CASSLQGEKLFF
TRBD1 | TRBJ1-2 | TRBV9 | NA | TGTGCCAGCAGCGTAGGAGCGGGACAGGGGGACGGCTACACCTTC | CASSVGAGQGDGYTF